Listed here are 24 T cell receptor beta chains from one sample, sequenced in a study of Graves' ophthalmopathy and Graves' hyperthyroidism. Amplified TCR beta CDR3 regions were obtained using RNA transcripts as template. The workflow started with a first-round RT-PCR run with HTBI primers and then moved on to a second-round multiplex PCR. TCRdb re-called the multiplex PCR reads with MiXCR, one entry per CDR3 protein. This table holds 170,000 or so distinct CDR3 sequences, 35% to 45% found once. The sample taken for sequencing was peripheral blood. Receptor source: a man aged 30 to 39 with Graves' ophthalmopathy.

The sample holds many counts of this clonotype. One end of the junction varies from germline; a read error may be responsible. This chain uses TRBV14 with TRBJ1-5; the D gene is possibly TRBD1 (5 bases). CDR1 is SGHDN, CDR2 FVKESK, per germline. The CDR3 runs to 13 residues. The CDR3 nucleotides are TGTGCCAGCAGCCAAGATCAAGGGACCGTTATTTATTTT. Protein sequence: CASSQDQGTVIYF.

In this sample, this clonotype turned up many times. The gene calls are TRBV29-1 and TRBJ1-1; 7 bases are a match to TRBD1. CDR1 SQVTM and CDR2 ANQGSEA come from the germline V gene. Germline trimming cut 7 bases from V and 5 bases from J; bases unmatched to any gene: 10. The CDR3 is made up of 13 amino acids. CDR3 region: CSAGGGRGTEAFF. In DNA form, the CDR3 reads TGCAGCGCTGGGGGTGGCAGGGGGACTGAAGCTTTCTTT. Filled out from reference TRBV29-1 and TRBJ1-1, the complete variable domain reads SAVISQKPSRDICQRGTSLTIQCQVDSQVTMMFWYRQQPGQSLTLIATANQGSEATYESGFVIDKFPISRPNLTFSTLTVSNMSPEDSSIYLCSAGGGRGTEAFFGQGTRLTVV.

This clonotype showed up many times. The chain uses TRBV20-1 and TRBJ2-2; 9 nucleotides match TRBD2. The CDR3 consists of 17 residues. Trimming at V came to 1 base and at J to 4 bases, leaving 10 bases not matched to a gene. Per the germline V gene, CDR1 is DFQATT and CDR2 is SNEGSKA (reference sequence). The CDR3 region is CSARVWREGEGTGELFF. Here the CDR3 DNA reads TGCAGTGCTAGAGTTTGGCGGGAGGGTGAAGGCACCGGGGAGCTGTTTTTT.

In its sample, this clonotype was seen many times. V gene TRBV12-3 or TRBV12-4 combines with J gene TRBJ2-7; D might be TRBD2 (7 bases). CDR3 length equals 16 residues. V dropped 5 bases and J dropped 4 bases, with 21 bases sitting between them. The DNA for the CDR3 is TGTGCCAGCAGTCCAGGGGAGGGAGGAGGAATGTACGAGCAGTACTTC. This translates into CASSPGEGGGMYEQYF.

This clonotype came up many times. The V and J genes are TRBV30 and TRBJ1-1, with D perhaps TRBD1 (5 bases). Per the germline V gene, CDR1 is GTSNPN and CDR2 is SVGIG (reference sequence). Trimming removed 3 bases at V and 6 bases at J, with 14 bases between. This CDR3 spans 13 amino acids. This chain's CDR3 is CAWSFGGYAEAFF. CDR3 in DNA: TGTGCCTGGAGCTTTGGGGGGTACGCTGAAGCTTTCTTT.

This clonotype was counted ten times or more. This chain links TRBV11-2 with TRBJ2-7, with a tentative D call TRBD2 (5 bases). V was clipped by 6 bases and J by 3 bases, with 15 bases between them. The CDR3 spans 14 residues. In germline, CDR1 is SGHAT, CDR2 FQNNGV. CDR3 residues: CASRRAGTLYEQYF. Here the CDR3 DNA reads TGTGCCAGCAGGAGGGCGGGCACCCTCTACGAGCAGTACTTC.

Many counts were recorded for this clonotype. The gene calls are TRBV11-3 and TRBJ1-1; maybe TRBD1 (6 bases). CDR1 and CDR2 (germline): SGHNT, YENEEA. CDR3 size: 12 residues. The V and J ends lost 3 bases and 7 bases respectively, with 9 bases between them. DNA for the CDR3: TGTGCCAGCAGCTTCGGGGGCAATGAAGCTTTCTTT. Translated: CASSFGGNEAFF.

Only a few counts were recorded for this clonotype. DNA of the CDR3: TGTGCCACTCGGGACGTCGAGACCCAGTACTTC. This sequence encodes CATRDVETQYF. The chain links TRBV19 to TRBJ2-5, with D tentatively TRBD1 or TRBD2 (5 bases each). The CDR3 is 11 amino acids. Germline V gene sequence: CDR1 LNHDA, CDR2 SQIVND (reference sequence). The ends were cut back, 10 bases at V and 5 bases at J, with 11 bases in the middle.

The genes are TRBV28 and TRBJ2-5, with D maybe TRBD2 (6 bases). CDR3 length: 14 residues. CDR1 is MDHEN and CDR2 is SYDVKM in the germline V gene. Trimming removed 6 bases from V and 7 bases from J, with 18 bases in between. CDR3: CASSSLGEAATQYF. The CDR3 nucleotides read TGTGCCAGCAGCTCCCTGGGGGAGGCGGCGACCCAGTACTTC.

In its sample, this clonotype was seen many times. The chain uses TRBV12-3 or TRBV12-4 and TRBJ2-7; 7 nucleotides match TRBD2. Trimming removed 3 bases from V and 3 bases from J; junction bases left unmatched: 5. CDR3 length: 14 amino acids. Here the CDR3 DNA reads TGTGCCAGCAGTTTCTCCGGGGAGGGCTACGAGCAGTACTTC. It is translated as CASSFSGEGYEQYF.

The chain combines TRBV7-2 with TRBJ2-7; D might be TRBD2 (5 bases). Germline loops: CDR1 SGHTA, CDR2 FQGNSA. V shed 2 bases and J shed 5 bases, with 13 bases lying between them. The CDR3 has 14 residues. The CDR3 spells CASSLIGGLNEQYF. Written as DNA, the CDR3 is TGTGCCAGCAGCTTAATTGGAGGCCTGAACGAGCAGTACTTC.

The chain employs TRBV12-3 or TRBV12-4 and TRBJ2-1; perhaps D is TRBD1 or TRBD2 (5 bases each). The V and J ends lost 5 bases and 4 bases respectively, with 12 bases between them. This CDR3 spans 14 amino acids. The CDR3 loop is CASSDSGGYNEQFF. CDR3 coding DNA: TGTGCCAGCAGTGACAGTGGGGGATACAATGAGCAGTTCTTC.

This clonotype has just one count. The chain is built from TRBV11-2 and TRBJ2-2, with 8 bases identical to TRBD2. V lost 5 bases, J lost 4 bases, and 9 bases stayed unmatched. In germline, CDR1 is SGHAT, CDR2 FQNNGV. CDR3 length: 16 residues. The CDR3 loop is CASSPFIRGGTGELFF. The DNA of the CDR3 is TGTGCCAGCAGCCCCTTTATTCGGGGGGGCACCGGGGAGCTGTTTTTT.

The CDR3 DNA is TGTGCCAGCAGTTACGTCCCCTACGAGCAGTACTTC. Translation: CASSYVPYEQYF. The chain links TRBV6-2 or TRBV6-3 to TRBJ2-7; D not resolved. The CDR3 consists of 12 residues. V was shortened by 2 bases and J by 2 bases, with 4 bases between the two germline ends. The germline gives CDR1 MNHEY, CDR2 SVGEGT.

This chain joins TRBV15 and TRBJ1-1; no firm D call. CDR3 length: 13 amino acids. Per the germline V gene, CDR1 is LNHNV and CDR2 is YYDKDF (reference sequence). The V and J ends lost 5 bases and 1 base respectively, with 8 bases between them. The CDR3 loop is CATSSLRNTEAFF. In nucleotides, the CDR3 is TGTGCCACCAGCTCTTTAAGGAACACTGAAGCTTTCTTT.

Many counts were recorded for this clonotype. The chain couples TRBV20-1 to TRBJ2-5; D is unclear. Germline CDR1 DFQATT, CDR2 SNEGSKA (reference sequence). This CDR3 is 16 amino acids long. Trimming cost V 0 bases and J 3 bases, with 17 bases left between them. As DNA, the CDR3 is TGCAGTGCTAGAGAGGTTGGGCTATTAAAGAAAGAGACCCAGTACTTC. It specifies CSAREVGLLKKETQYF.

This rearrangement joins TRBV7-2 to TRBJ2-7; 7 bases match TRBD1. Germline trimming cut 5 bases from V and 3 bases from J; bases unmatched to any gene: 7. This CDR3 has 14 amino acids. From germline, CDR1 is SGHTA and CDR2 FQGNSA. Here the CDR3 reads CASSTTAGGYEQYF. CDR3 coding DNA: TGTGCCAGCAGCACTACTGCAGGGGGCTACGAGCAGTACTTC.

The chain has TRBV11-1 and TRBJ2-2, with D tentatively TRBD2 (6 bases). V was pared by 8 bases and J by 5 bases, with 15 bases between. Germline V gene sequence: CDR1 SGHAT, CDR2 FQDESV (reference sequence). The length of the CDR3 is 14 residues. CDR3 nucleotide sequence: TGTGCCAGCGCCGGGAGACGGGAAACCGGGGAGCTGTTTTTT. Translating it yields CASAGRRETGELFF.

The V and J genes are TRBV6-1 and TRBJ1-5, with a weak D call TRBD1 (5 bases). Trimming cost V 3 bases and J 2 bases, with 14 bases left between them. Per the germline V gene, CDR1 is MNHNS and CDR2 is SASEGT. The CDR3 consists of 16 residues. Written as DNA, the CDR3 is TGTGCCAGCAGTGATGTGGGACGAGGCCGCAATCAGCCCCAGCATTTT. It specifies CASSDVGRGRNQPQHF.

This clonotype was recorded at least ten times. The CDR3 loop is CASSYRDNQPQHF. In nucleotides, the CDR3 is TGTGCCAGCAGTTACAGGGACAATCAGCCCCAGCATTTT. V usage is TRBV6-2 or TRBV6-3 and J usage is TRBJ1-5; D gene ambiguous. This CDR3 comprises 13 residues. Germline values: CDR1 MNHEY, CDR2 SVGEGT. V lost 2 bases, J lost 3 bases, and 5 bases lay in between.

This clonotype was counted at least ten times. Given a much more abundant clone one base away, this may be a read error. J is TRBJ2-7 and V is TRBV28; D gene unclear. Looked up from germline, CDR1 is MDHEN and CDR2 is SYDVKM. The CDR3 spans 14 residues. The CDR3 DNA reads TGTCCCAGCAGTTCCCGACTGGATTCCTACGAGCAGTACTTC. Its protein is CPSSSRLDSYEQYF.

This clonotype was observed a single time. The chain joins TRBV12-5 to TRBJ1-5, with 9 bases identical to TRBD1. CDR3 length equals 15 residues. Germline assignment: CDR1 LGHNT and CDR2 FRNRAP. Germline trimming cut 1 base from V and 4 bases from J; bases unmatched to any gene: 2. In DNA form, the CDR3 reads TGTGCTAGTGGTTTGGGTGGACAGGGGAATCAGCCCCAGCATTTT. Translation gives CASGLGGQGNQPQHF.

DNA of the CDR3: TGTGCCAGCAGTTCCCCGGGACGTGGCTACACCTTC. As protein: CASSSPGRGYTF. This chain links TRBV12-3 or TRBV12-4 with TRBJ1-2; maybe TRBD1 (5 bases). The CDR3 runs 12 residues. The V end lost 4 bases, the J end lost 7 bases, and 10 bases lay between the germline ends.

V and J are TRBV28 and TRBJ1-1, with D possibly being TRBD1 (6 bases). Per germline, CDR1 MDHEN and CDR2 SYDVKM. There are 17 residues in the CDR3. V was trimmed by 5 bases and J by 5 bases, leaving 24 bases between them. CDR3 protein: CASSALYRARSWTEAFF. The DNA for the CDR3 is TGTGCCAGCAGTGCATTGTACAGGGCGCGATCTTGGACTGAAGCTTTCTTT.